This T cell receptor (beta chain) is from a study of T-cell reconstitution after alpha-beta-depleted transplantation in children. During its preparation, the TCRbeta library received unique molecular identifiers. TCRdb fed the PCR reads into MiXCR, producing one record per CDR3 protein. The table has roughly 670,000 distinct CDR3 sequences, about an eighth seen once. This clonotype occurred many times. Its target is unknown. Study-level points and caveats: High day-60 TCRbeta diversity in some patients came from surviving recipient T cells and thymic progenitors. At the one-year point after transplant, T-cell counts and TCRbeta diversity were found to come mostly from T cells that had been newly produced. Several hundred expanded graft clones reportedly supplied alpha-beta T cells about two months after transplant.

With 8 bases clipped from V and 2 bases from J, the junction kept 7 bases outside the gene matches. The CDR3 has 14 amino acids. The germline gives CDR1 MNHNS, CDR2 SASEGT. The TCR was taken from a girl aged 2-15 years with congenital amegakaryocytic thrombocytopenia, due to receive a stem cell transplant. Material: PBMCs, obtained before TCRalphabeta/CD19-depleted stem cell transplant. The chain carries TRBV6-1 and TRBJ2-7; TRBD2 aligns across 9 bases. CDR3 sequence: CASGLAGSAYEQYF. In DNA, the CDR3 is TGTGCCAGCGGTCTAGCGGGATCAGCCTACGAGCAGTACTTC.